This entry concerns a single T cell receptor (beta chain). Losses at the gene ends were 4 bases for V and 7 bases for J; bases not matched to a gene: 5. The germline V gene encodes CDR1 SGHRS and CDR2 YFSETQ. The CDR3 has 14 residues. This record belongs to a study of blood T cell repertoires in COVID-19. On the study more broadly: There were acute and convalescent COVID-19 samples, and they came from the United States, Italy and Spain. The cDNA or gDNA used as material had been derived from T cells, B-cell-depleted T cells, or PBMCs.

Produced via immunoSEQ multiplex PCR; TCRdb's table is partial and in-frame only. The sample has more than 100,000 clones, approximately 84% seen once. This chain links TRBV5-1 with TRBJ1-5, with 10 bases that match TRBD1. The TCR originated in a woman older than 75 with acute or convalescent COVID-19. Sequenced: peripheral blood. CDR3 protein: CASSPGTGEQPQHF. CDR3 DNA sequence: TGCGCCAGCAGCCCTGGGACAGGGGAGCAGCCCCAGCATTTT.